A single sample is the source of the 8 T cell receptor beta chains below, sequenced in a study of CD8 T cells in ankylosing spondylitis. A single record per CDR3 protein comes from TCRdb applying MiXCR to the 5' RACE reads. The data hold more than 200,000 distinct CDR3 sequences, with roughly a quarter observed a single time. Sequencing was performed on blood, either unsorted or a sorted T cell fraction (not recorded which). The receptor source for this set is a male donor with ankylosing spondylitis or in good health (not recorded which).

This clonotype was counted a few times. The chain combines TRBV20-1 with TRBJ2-3, with 8 bases matching TRBD2. The CDR3 runs to 12 residues. CDR1 is DFQATT and CDR2 is SNEGSKA in the germline V gene (reference sequence). The V gene end was trimmed by 6 bases and the J gene end by 8 bases; junction bases not matched to a gene: 7. The CDR3 loop is CSALATSGTQYF. The CDR3 nucleotides are TGCAGTGCCTTGGCTACTAGCGGTACGCAGTATTTT.

The gene calls are TRBV19 and TRBJ1-5; weak D call: TRBD1 (5 bases). Trimming removed 9 bases from V and 0 bases from J, with 12 bases in between. Germline CDR1 and CDR2: LNHDA and SQIVND (reference sequence). The CDR3 contains 14 residues. The CDR3 here is CASKQTGSNQPQHF. CDR3 in DNA: TGTGCCAGCAAACAAACAGGTAGCAATCAGCCCCAGCATTTT. The whole variable domain, filled in from reference TRBV19 and TRBJ1-5, reads DGGITQSPKYLFRKEGQNVTLSCEQNLNHDAMYWYRQDPGQGLRLIYYSQIVNDFQKGDIAEGYSVSREKKESFPLTVTSAQKNPTAFYLCASKQTGSNQPQHFGDGTRLSIL.

This rearrangement joins TRBV11-3 to TRBJ2-2, with 7 bases lining up with TRBD1. CDR1 is SGHNT and CDR2 is YENEEA in the germline V gene. The CDR3 is 15 amino acids. J gave up 3 bases and V 4 bases, and 5 bases lay outside the gene matches. DNA of the CDR3: TGTGCCAGCAGCTCAGGGACAGCCGACACCGGGGAGCTGTTTTTT. Translating gives CASSSGTADTGELFF.

The chain couples TRBV12-3 or TRBV12-4 to TRBJ2-5, with unresolved D. The length of the CDR3 is 13 residues. Trimming pared 5 bases from V and 2 bases from J, leaving 9 bases between. The CDR3, as DNA: TGTGCCAGCAGTAACTCTGTACAAGAGACCCAGTACTTC. Its translation: CASSNSVQETQYF.

V usage is TRBV4-2 and J usage is TRBJ2-3; D may be TRBD1 (5 bases). V was clipped by 0 bases and J by 6 bases, with 10 bases between them. CDR1 is LGHNA and CDR2 is YNFKEQ in the germline V gene. CDR3 length: 14 amino acids. The CDR3, as DNA: TGTGCCAGCAGCCAAGAGAGTGGGGCCGATACGCAGTATTTT. Protein sequence: CASSQESGADTQYF.

The chain recombines TRBV6-1 with TRBJ2-2, with D possibly matching TRBD1 (5 bases). Germline CDR1 reads MNHNS; CDR2 reads SASEGT. V was trimmed by 5 bases and J by 4 bases, leaving 11 bases between them. This CDR3 has 14 amino acids. The CDR3 region has the DNA TGTGCCAGCAGTCTAGACAGCATCACCGGGGAGCTGTTTTTT. This gives the protein CASSLDSITGELFF.

This chain uses TRBV6-2 or TRBV6-3 with TRBJ2-5; D remains unclear. The CDR3 loop spans 13 amino acids. Germline V gene lookup returns CDR1 MNHEY and CDR2 SVGEGT. With 6 bases removed from V and 3 bases from J, the gap between germline ends came to 11 bases. Here the CDR3 reads CASSRRRKETQYF. The CDR3 DNA is TGTGCCAGCAGCCGCCGCCGTAAAGAGACCCAGTACTTC.

The chain joins TRBV20-1 to TRBJ2-5, with 9 bases matching TRBD2. Germline values: CDR1 DFQATT, CDR2 SNEGSKA (reference sequence). This CDR3 is 14 amino acids long. J was trimmed by 0 bases and V by 3 bases; bases with no gene match: 2. The CDR3 DNA sequence: TGCAGTGCTAGCCTAGCGGGGAACCAAGAGACCCAGTACTTC. Its protein product is CSASLAGNQETQYF.